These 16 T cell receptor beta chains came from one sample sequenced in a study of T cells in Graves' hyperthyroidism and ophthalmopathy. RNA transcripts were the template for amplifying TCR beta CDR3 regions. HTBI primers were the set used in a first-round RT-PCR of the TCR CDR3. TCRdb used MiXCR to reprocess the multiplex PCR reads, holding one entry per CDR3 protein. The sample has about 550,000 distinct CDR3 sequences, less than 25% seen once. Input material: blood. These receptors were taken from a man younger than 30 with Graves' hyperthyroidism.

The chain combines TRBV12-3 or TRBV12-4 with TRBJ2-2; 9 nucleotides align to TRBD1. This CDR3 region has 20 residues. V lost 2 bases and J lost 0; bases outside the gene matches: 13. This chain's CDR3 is CASSLKGVGTGTTNTGELFF. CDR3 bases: TGTGCCAGCAGTTTAAAAGGAGTCGGGACAGGGACTACGAACACCGGGGAGCTGTTTTTT.

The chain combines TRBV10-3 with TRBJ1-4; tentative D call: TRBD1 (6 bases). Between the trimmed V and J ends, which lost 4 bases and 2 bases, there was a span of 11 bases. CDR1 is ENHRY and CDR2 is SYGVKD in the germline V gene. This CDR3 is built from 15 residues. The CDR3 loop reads CAISGEGGTNEKLFF. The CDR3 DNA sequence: TGTGCCATCAGTGGAGAGGGGGGCACTAATGAAAAACTGTTTTTT.

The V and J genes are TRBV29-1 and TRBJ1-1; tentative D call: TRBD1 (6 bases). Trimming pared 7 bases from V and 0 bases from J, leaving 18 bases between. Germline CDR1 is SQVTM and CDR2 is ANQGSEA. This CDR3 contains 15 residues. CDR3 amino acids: CSAGGPGHLNTEAFF. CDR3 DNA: TGCAGCGCTGGGGGACCGGGACACTTGAACACTGAAGCTTTCTTT.

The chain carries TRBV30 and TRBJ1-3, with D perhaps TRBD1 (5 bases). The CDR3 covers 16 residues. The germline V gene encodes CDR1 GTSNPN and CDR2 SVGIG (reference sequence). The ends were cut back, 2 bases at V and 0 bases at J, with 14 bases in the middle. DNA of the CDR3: TGTGCCTGGAGTCTGATAGGGGCCTACTCTGGAAACACCATATATTTT. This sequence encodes CAWSLIGAYSGNTIYF. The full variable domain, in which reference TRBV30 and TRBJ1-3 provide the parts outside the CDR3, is SQTIHQWPATLVQPVGSPLSLECTVEGTSNPNLYWYRQAAGRGLQLLFYSVGIGQISSEVPQNLSASRPQDRQFILSSKKLLLSDSGFYLCAWSLIGAYSGNTIYFGEGSWLTVV.

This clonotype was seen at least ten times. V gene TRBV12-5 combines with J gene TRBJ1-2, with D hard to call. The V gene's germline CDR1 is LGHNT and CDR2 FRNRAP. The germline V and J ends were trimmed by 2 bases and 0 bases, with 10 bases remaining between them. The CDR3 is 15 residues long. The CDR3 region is CASGLNWEPNYGYTF. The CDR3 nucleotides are TGTGCTAGTGGTTTGAATTGGGAACCTAACTATGGCTACACCTTC.

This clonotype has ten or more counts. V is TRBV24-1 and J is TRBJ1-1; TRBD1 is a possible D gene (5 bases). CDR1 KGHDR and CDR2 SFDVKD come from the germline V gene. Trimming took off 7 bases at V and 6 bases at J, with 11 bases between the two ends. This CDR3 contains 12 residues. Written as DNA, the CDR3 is TGTGCCACCAGAGGGGAGAGGGCTGAAGCTTTCTTT. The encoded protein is CATRGERAEAFF.

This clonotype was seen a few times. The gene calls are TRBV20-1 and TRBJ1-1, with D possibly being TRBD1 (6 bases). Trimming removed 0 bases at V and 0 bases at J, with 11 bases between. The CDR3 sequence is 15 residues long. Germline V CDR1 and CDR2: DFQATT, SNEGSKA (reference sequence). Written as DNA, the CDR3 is TGCAGTGCTAGAGAGCCGGGGGCAGTGAACACTGAAGCTTTCTTT. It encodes CSAREPGAVNTEAFF.

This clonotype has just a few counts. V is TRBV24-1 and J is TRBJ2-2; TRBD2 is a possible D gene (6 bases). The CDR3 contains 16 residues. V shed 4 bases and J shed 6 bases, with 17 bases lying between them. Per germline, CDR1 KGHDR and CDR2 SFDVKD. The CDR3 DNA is TGTGCCACCAGTGAGGATCGACTAGGGTTCGCCGGGGAGCTGTTTTTT. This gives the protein CATSEDRLGFAGELFF.

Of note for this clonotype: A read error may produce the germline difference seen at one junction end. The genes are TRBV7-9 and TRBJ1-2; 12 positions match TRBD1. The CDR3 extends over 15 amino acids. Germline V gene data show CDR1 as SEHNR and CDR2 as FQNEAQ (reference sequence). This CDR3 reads CAGSPRRDRGHGYTF. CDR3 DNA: TGTGCCGGCAGCCCCCGCCGGGACAGGGGGCATGGCTACACCTTC.

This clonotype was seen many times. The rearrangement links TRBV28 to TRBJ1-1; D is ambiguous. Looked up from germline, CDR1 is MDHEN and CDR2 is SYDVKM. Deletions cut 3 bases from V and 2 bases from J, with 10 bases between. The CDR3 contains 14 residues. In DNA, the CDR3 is TGTGCCAGCAGTTTCTTGGGCGTTAACACTGAAGCTTTCTTT. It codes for CASSFLGVNTEAFF.

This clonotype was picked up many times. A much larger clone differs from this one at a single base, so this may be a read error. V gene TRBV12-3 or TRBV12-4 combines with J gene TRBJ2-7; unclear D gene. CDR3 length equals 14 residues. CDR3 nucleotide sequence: TGTGCCAGCAGTTTTTTGACGCCTTCCTACGAGCAGGACTTC. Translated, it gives CASSFLTPSYEQDF.

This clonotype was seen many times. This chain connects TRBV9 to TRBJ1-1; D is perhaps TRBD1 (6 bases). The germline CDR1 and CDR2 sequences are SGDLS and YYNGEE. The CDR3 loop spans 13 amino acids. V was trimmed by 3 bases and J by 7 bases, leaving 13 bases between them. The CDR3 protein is CASSEGGLDEAFF. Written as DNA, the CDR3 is TGTGCCAGCAGCGAGGGGGGGCTCGATGAAGCTTTCTTT.

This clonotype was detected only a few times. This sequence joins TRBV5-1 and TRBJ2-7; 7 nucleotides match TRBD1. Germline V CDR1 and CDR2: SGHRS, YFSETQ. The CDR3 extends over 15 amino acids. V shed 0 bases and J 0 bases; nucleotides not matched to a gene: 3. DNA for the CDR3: TGCGCCAGCAGCTTGGACAGGGGCCGCTCCTACGAGCAGTACTTC. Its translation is CASSLDRGRSYEQYF.

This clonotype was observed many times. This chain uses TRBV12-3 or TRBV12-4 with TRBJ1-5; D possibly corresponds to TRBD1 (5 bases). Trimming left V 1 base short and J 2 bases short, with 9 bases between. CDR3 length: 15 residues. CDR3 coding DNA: TGTGCCAGCAGTTTAGGAGGGGCAGGCAATCAGCCCCAGCATTTT. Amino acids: CASSLGGAGNQPQHF.

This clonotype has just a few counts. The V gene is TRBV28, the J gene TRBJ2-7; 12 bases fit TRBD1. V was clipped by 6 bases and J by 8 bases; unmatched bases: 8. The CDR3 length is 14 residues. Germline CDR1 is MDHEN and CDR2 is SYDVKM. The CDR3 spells CASSQGTGGSQQYF. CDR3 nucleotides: TGTGCCAGCAGCCAGGGGACAGGGGGCTCGCAGCAGTACTTC.

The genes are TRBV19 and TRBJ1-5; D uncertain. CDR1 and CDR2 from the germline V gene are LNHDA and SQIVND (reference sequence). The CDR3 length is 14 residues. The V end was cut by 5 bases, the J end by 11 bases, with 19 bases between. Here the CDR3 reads CASSVDRSGRTQHF. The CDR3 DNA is TGTGCCAGTAGTGTGGACCGTTCCGGGAGGACCCAGCATTTT.